One sample yielded the 18 T cell receptor beta chains listed below, sequenced in a study of T-cell memory formation after mild COVID-19. TCRdb re-called the 5' RACE reads with MiXCR, one entry per CDR3 protein. The sample records 450,000 or so distinct CDR3 sequences, 20% to 25% being singletons. The specimen sequenced was PBMCs or a T cell subset sorted from them (not recorded which). The receptors derive from an adult woman who had mild COVID-19 (a few samples of this study predate the infection). Cell type and time point are not known.

J is TRBJ2-7 and V is TRBV7-6; D remains ambiguous. V lost 1 base to trimming and J lost 3 bases, with 13 bases between them. Germline V gene data show CDR1 as SGHVS and CDR2 as FNYEAQ. This CDR3 spans 15 amino acids. CDR3 coding DNA: TGTGCCAGCAGCTTAGAGGCGGCAAACAACTACGAGCAGTACTTC. Its translation is CASSLEAANNYEQYF.

This clonotype was seen more than once but under ten times. The chain uses TRBV4-1 and TRBJ2-4, with D maybe TRBD1 (6 bases). Germline CDR1 and CDR2: MGHRA and YSYEKL. The CDR3 extends over 18 amino acids. The ends were cut back, 4 bases at V and 1 base at J, with 20 bases in the middle. The CDR3 sequence: CASSPGRTAGIAKNIQYF. For the CDR3, the DNA is TGCGCCAGCAGCCCCGGAAGGACAGCAGGGATCGCCAAAAACATTCAGTACTTC.

This clonotype was seen only a few times. This sequence joins TRBV7-3 and TRBJ2-1, with 7 bases identical to TRBD2. The junction had 9 bases not matched to a gene; V was cut back by 2 bases and J by 5 bases. The CDR3 totals 16 residues. Germline lookup yields CDR1 SGHTA and CDR2 FQGTGA. The CDR3 spells CASSLQAALADNEQFF. The CDR3 region has the DNA TGTGCCAGCAGCTTACAGGCCGCTCTAGCGGACAATGAGCAGTTCTTC.

V gene TRBV12-3 or TRBV12-4 combines with J gene TRBJ2-7, with 7 bases matching TRBD1. The CDR3 spans 15 residues. V was clipped by 6 bases and J by 0 bases; unmatched bases: 8. CDR3 sequence reads: CASSEGASPSYEQYF. The CDR3 DNA reads TGTGCCAGCAGCGAGGGGGCGTCCCCCTCCTACGAGCAGTACTTC.

The chain employs TRBV7-9 and TRBJ2-1; 12 bases match TRBD2. After removal of 5 bases from V and 3 bases from J, the junction contained 11 bases not matched to a gene. The CDR3 sequence is 18 residues long. In germline, CDR1 is SEHNR, CDR2 FQNEAQ (reference sequence). The CDR3 DNA reads as TGTGCCAGCAGCCCGACTAGCGGGAGTTCTTTCCTCTACAATGAGCAGTTCTTC. It codes for CASSPTSGSSFLYNEQFF. The variable domain in full, completed from reference TRBV7-9 and TRBJ2-1, reads DTGVSQNPRHKITKRGQNVTFRCDPISEHNRLYWYRQTLGQGPEFLTYFQNEAQLEKSRLLSDRFSAERPKGSFSTLEIQRTEQGDSAMYLCASSPTSGSSFLYNEQFFGPGTRLTVL.

The CDR3 here is CASSPGHPRDTQYF. The CDR3 DNA reads TGTGCCAGCAGCCCGGGCCATCCCAGGGATACGCAGTATTTT. The gene calls are TRBV6-1 and TRBJ2-3, with D hard to call. V was pared by 6 bases and J by 6 bases, with 16 bases between. Germline-derived CDR1 and CDR2 are MNHNS and SASEGT. The CDR3 consists of 14 residues.

CDR3 in amino acids: CASSYAGEQYF. The CDR3 region has the DNA TGTGCCAGTAGTTACGCGGGGGAGCAGTACTTC. The chain combines TRBV19 with TRBJ2-7; tentatively, D is TRBD2 (6 bases). CDR1 and CDR2 from the germline V gene are LNHDA and SQIVND (reference sequence). The CDR3 spans 11 residues. The V end lost 5 bases, the J end lost 7 bases, and 9 bases lay between the germline ends. The full variable domain, its missing parts supplied by reference TRBV19 and TRBJ2-7, is DGGITQSPKYLFRKEGQNVTLSCEQNLNHDAMYWYRQDPGQGLRLIYYSQIVNDFQKGDIAEGYSVSREKKESFPLTVTSAQKNPTAFYLCASSYAGEQYFGPGTRLTVT.

V is TRBV19 and J is TRBJ1-2, with a weak D call TRBD1 (6 bases). The germline gives CDR1 LNHDA, CDR2 SQIVND (reference sequence). Trimming stripped 6 bases from V and 6 bases from J, with 17 bases between. The CDR3 length is 14 residues. CDR3 protein: CASSSDRFFDGYTF. As DNA, the CDR3 is TGTGCCAGTAGCAGCGACAGGTTTTTTGATGGCTACACCTTC.

This clonotype was counted many times. V usage is TRBV5-1 and J usage is TRBJ2-2; TRBD1 matches 8 bases. V trimming: 3 bases; J trimming: 8 bases; junction bases outside the gene matches: 6. The CDR3 extends over 14 amino acids. Germline lookup yields CDR1 SGHRS and CDR2 YFSETQ. The CDR3 reads CASSSGGAGGELFF. CDR3 DNA sequence: TGCGCCAGCAGCTCAGGGGGCGCAGGAGGGGAGCTGTTTTTT.

V and J are TRBV5-6 and TRBJ2-7, with D tentatively TRBD1 (6 bases). CDR1 is SGHDT and CDR2 is YYEEEE in the germline V gene. Trimming shortened V by 0 bases and J by 0 bases, and 10 bases separated the two germline ends. The CDR3 sequence is 15 residues long. In DNA, the CDR3 is TGTGCCAGCAGCTTGGAACAGGGACCCTCCTACGAGCAGTACTTC. Amino acid sequence: CASSLEQGPSYEQYF. Drawing the rest from reference TRBV5-6 and TRBJ2-7, the complete variable domain is DAGVTQSPTHLIKTRGQQVTLRCSPKSGHDTVSWYQQALGQGPQFIFQYYEEEERQRGNFPDRFSGHQFPNYSSELNVNALLLGDSALYLCASSLEQGPSYEQYFGPGTRLTVT.

J is TRBJ2-7 and V is TRBV7-8; the D is unclear. Trimming left V 2 bases short and J 7 bases short, with 15 bases between. This CDR3 comprises 14 residues. CDR1 and CDR2 (germline): SGHVS, FQNEAQ. The CDR3 is CASSLILSSGEQYF. In nucleotides, the CDR3 is TGTGCCAGCAGCTTAATCTTATCGTCTGGGGAGCAGTACTTC.

This clonotype was seen a few times. The chain is built from TRBV29-1 and TRBJ2-1; 9 bases match TRBD1. This CDR3 has 15 residues. J gave up 4 bases and V 4 bases, and 8 bases lay outside the gene matches. Germline V lookup: CDR1 SQVTM, CDR2 ANQGSEA. The CDR3: CSVGAGTGRYNEQFF. In DNA form, the CDR3 reads TGCAGCGTTGGGGCCGGGACAGGGAGATACAATGAGCAGTTCTTC.

The chain employs TRBV20-1 and TRBJ2-3; TRBD2 agrees at 10 bases. Germline V gene data show CDR1 as DFQATT and CDR2 as SNEGSKA (reference sequence). CDR3 length equals 14 residues. The J segment lost 5 bases and the V segment lost 3 bases, leaving 5 bases of the junction unmatched. CDR3: CSARGLAWGDTQYF. CDR3 nucleotides: TGCAGTGCTAGGGGACTAGCGTGGGGAGATACGCAGTATTTT.

This clonotype was observed many times. The rearrangement joins TRBV27 to TRBJ2-7; no clear D gene. Deletions cut 2 bases from V and 3 bases from J, with 14 bases between. Germline assignment: CDR1 MNHEY and CDR2 SMNVEV (reference sequence). The CDR3 covers 15 residues. The CDR3 coding sequence is TGTGCCAGCAGTTTAAAGGGCAGCCGATTCTACGAGCAGTACTTC. It encodes CASSLKGSRFYEQYF.

The V and J genes are TRBV19 and TRBJ2-5; D is possibly TRBD1 or TRBD2 (5 bases each). The CDR3 consists of 15 residues. Trimming shortened V by 3 bases and J by 4 bases, and 15 bases separated the two germline ends. Looked up from germline, CDR1 is LNHDA and CDR2 is SQIVND (reference sequence). CDR3 sequence reads: CASSIGARALETQYF. In nucleotides, the CDR3 is TGTGCCAGTAGTATCGGGGCAAGGGCCTTAGAGACCCAGTACTTC. Supplemented by reference TRBV19 and TRBJ2-5, the full variable domain reads DGGITQSPKYLFRKEGQNVTLSCEQNLNHDAMYWYRQDPGQGLRLIYYSQIVNDFQKGDIAEGYSVSREKKESFPLTVTSAQKNPTAFYLCASSIGARALETQYFGPGTRLLVL.

The table lists this clonotype with a few counts. CDR3 coding DNA: TGTGCCAGCAGCGCCGGGGACGGTAGCAAGACTGAAGCTTTCTTT. Translated: CASSAGDGSKTEAFF. The genes are TRBV9 and TRBJ1-1; D perhaps matches TRBD1 (5 bases). The CDR3 is 15 amino acids. CDR1 is SGDLS, CDR2 YYNGEE, per germline. V was trimmed by 3 bases and J by 5 bases, leaving 17 bases between them.

The chain recombines TRBV24-1 with TRBJ2-7, with 7 bases matching TRBD2. Germline CDR1 KGHDR, CDR2 SFDVKD. The CDR3 loop spans 15 amino acids. Trimming cost V 4 bases and J 3 bases; bases outside gene matches: 8. Here the CDR3 reads CATSDSRRGGYEQYF. The CDR3 DNA is TGTGCCACCAGTGACTCCCGCCGCGGGGGCTACGAGCAGTACTTC.

This clonotype was seen more than once but under ten times. The J gene is TRBJ1-1, the V gene TRBV3-1, with D possibly being TRBD1 (5 bases). CDR1 and CDR2 (germline): LGHDT, YNNKEL (reference sequence). The CDR3 is made up of 18 amino acids. The V end lost 0 bases, the J end lost 4 bases, and 21 bases lay between the germline ends. Written as DNA, the CDR3 is TGTGCCAGCAGCCAAGATCTTTTCGGTGGGCAGGGCTTCACTGAAGCTTTCTTT. Amino acid sequence: CASSQDLFGGQGFTEAFF. Based on the CDR3 plus reference TRBV3-1 and TRBJ1-1, the full variable domain is DTAVSQTPKYLVTQMGNDKSIKCEQNLGHDTMYWYKQDSKKFLKIMFSYNNKELIINETVPNRFSPKSPDKAHLNLHINSLELGDSAVYFCASSQDLFGGQGFTEAFFGQGTRLTVV.